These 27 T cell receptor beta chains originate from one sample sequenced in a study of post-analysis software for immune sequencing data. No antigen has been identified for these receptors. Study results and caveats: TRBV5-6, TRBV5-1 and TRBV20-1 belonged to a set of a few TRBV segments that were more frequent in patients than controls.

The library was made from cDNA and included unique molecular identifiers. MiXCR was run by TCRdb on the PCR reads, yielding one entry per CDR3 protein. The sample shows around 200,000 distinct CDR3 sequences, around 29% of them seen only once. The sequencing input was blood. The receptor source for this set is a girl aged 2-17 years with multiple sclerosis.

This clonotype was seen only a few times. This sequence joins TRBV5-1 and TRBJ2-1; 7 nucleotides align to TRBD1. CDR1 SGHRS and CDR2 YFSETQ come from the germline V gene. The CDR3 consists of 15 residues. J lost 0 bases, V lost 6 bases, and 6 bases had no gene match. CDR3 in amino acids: CASTLTGSSYNEQFF. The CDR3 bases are TGCGCCAGCACCCTGACAGGGAGCTCCTACAATGAGCAGTTCTTC.

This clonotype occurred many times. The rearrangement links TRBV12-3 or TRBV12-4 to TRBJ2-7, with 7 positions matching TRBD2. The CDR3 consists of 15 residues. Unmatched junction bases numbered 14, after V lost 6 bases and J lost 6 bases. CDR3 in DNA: TGTGCCAGCAGGGACACTAGCGTACCTTTATTCGAGCAGTACTTC. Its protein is CASRDTSVPLFEQYF.

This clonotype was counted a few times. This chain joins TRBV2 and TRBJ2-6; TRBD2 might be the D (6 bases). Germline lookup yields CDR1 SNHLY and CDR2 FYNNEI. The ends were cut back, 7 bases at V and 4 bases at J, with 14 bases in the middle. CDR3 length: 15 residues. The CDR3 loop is CASTGDLAGANVLTF. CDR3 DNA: TGTGCCAGCACCGGGGACCTAGCGGGGGCCAACGTCCTGACTTTC.

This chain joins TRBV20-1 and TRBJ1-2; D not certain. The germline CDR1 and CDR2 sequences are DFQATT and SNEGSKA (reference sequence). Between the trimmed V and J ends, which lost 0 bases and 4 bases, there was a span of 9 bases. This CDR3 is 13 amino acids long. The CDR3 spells CSARDAAGYGYTF. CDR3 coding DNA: TGCAGTGCTAGAGATGCAGCGGGCTATGGCTACACCTTC.

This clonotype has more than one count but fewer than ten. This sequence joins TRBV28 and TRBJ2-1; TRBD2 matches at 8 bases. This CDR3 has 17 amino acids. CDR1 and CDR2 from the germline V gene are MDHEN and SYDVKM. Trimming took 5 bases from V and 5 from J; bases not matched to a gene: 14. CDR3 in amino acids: CASSAPRGGSLDNEQFF. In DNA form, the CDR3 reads TGTGCCAGCAGTGCCCCCCGGGGGGGGTCTCTCGACAATGAGCAGTTCTTC. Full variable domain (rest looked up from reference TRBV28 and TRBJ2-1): DVKVTQSSRYLVKRTGEKVFLECVQDMDHENMFWYRQDPGLGLRLIYFSYDVKMKEKGDIPEGYSVSREKKERFSLILESASTNQTSMYLCASSAPRGGSLDNEQFFGPGTRLTVL.

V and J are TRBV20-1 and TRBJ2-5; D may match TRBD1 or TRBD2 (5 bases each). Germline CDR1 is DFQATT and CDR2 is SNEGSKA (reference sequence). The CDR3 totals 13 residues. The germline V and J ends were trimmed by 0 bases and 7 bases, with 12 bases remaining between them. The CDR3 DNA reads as TGCAGTGCTAGAGAACCGGGACGAGGGACCCAGTACTTC. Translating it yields CSAREPGRGTQYF.

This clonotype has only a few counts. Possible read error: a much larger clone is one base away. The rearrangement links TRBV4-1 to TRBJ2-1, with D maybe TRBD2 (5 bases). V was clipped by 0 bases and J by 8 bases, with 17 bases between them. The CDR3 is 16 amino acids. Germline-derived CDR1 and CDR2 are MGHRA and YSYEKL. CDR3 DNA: TGCGCCAGCAGCCAAGAGCAGGCGGGCCCCCGGGATGAGCAGTTCTTC. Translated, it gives CASSQEQAGPRDEQFF.

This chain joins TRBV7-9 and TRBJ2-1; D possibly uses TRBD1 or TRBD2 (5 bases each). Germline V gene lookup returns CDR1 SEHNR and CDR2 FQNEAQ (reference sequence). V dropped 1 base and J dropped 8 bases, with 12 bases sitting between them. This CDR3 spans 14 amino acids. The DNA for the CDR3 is TGTGCCAGCAGCTTAGGGCCGGGGCACGATGAGCAGTTCTTC. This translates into CASSLGPGHDEQFF. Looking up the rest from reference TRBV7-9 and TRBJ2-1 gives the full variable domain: DTGVSQNPRHKITKRGQNVTFRCDPISEHNRLYWYRQTLGQGPEFLTYFQNEAQLEKSRLLSDRFSAERPKGSFSTLEIQRTEQGDSAMYLCASSLGPGHDEQFFGPGTRLTVL.

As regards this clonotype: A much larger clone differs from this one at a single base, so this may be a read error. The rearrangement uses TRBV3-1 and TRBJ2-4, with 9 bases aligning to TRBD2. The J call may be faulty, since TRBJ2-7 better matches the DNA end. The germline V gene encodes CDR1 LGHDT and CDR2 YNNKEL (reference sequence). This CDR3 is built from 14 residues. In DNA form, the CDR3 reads TGTGCCAGCAGCTGTAGCGGGAGAAGCAACGAGCAGTACTTC. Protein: CASSCSGRSNEQYF.

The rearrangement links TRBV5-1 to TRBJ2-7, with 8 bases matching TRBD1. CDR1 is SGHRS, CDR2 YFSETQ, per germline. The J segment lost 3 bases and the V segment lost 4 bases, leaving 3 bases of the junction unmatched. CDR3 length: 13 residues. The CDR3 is CASSKGQDYEQYF. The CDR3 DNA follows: TGCGCCAGCAGCAAGGGACAGGACTACGAGCAGTACTTC.

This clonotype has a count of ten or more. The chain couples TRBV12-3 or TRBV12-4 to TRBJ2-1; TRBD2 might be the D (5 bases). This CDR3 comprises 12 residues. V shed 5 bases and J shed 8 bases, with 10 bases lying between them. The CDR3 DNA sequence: TGTGCCAGCAGTACGCTCGGGGATGAGCAGTTCTTC. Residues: CASSTLGDEQFF.

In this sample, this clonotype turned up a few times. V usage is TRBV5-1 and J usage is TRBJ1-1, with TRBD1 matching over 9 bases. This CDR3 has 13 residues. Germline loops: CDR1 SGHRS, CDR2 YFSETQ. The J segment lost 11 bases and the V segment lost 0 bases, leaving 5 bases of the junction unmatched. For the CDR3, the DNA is TGCGCCAGCAGCTTGGACGGACAGGGGCACGCTTTCTTT. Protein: CASSLDGQGHAFF.

CDR3 bases: TGTGCCAGCAGCCGGTGGGGCAGCAGACAGACTGAAGCTTTCTTT. It translates to CASSRWGSRQTEAFF. The J gene is TRBJ1-1, the V gene TRBV11-2; TRBD1 might be the D (5 bases). The ends were cut back, 5 bases at V and 5 bases at J, with 18 bases in the middle. The CDR3 sequence is 15 residues long. CDR1 and CDR2 (germline): SGHAT, FQNNGV.

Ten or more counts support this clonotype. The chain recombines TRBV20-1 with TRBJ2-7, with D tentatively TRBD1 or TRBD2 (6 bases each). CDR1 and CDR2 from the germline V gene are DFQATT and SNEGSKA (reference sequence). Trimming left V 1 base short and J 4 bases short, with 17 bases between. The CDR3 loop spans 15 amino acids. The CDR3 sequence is CSARARGTQLYEQYF. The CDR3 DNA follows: TGCAGTGCTAGAGCCCGGGGGACACAACTGTACGAGCAGTACTTC.

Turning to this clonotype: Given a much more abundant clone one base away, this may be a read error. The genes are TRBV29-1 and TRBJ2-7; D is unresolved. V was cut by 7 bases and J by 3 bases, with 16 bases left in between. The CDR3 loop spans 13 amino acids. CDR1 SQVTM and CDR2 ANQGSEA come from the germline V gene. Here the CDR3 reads CSALGILSYEQYF. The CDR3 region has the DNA TGCAGCGCCCTAGGAATTCTGAGCTACGAGCAGTACTTC.

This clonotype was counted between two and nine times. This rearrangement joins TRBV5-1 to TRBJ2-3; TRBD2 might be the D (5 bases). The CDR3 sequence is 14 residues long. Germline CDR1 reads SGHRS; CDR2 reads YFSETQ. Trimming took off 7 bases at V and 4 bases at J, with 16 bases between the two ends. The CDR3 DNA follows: TGCGCCAGCCCCTCCGGGCGGGCCGCAGATACGCAGTATTTT. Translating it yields CASPSGRAADTQYF.

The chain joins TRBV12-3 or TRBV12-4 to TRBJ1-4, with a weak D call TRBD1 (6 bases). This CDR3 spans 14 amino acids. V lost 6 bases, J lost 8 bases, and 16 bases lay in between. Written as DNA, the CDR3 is TGTGCCAGCAGCCAAACAGGGTTAGGGGAAAAACTGTTTTTT. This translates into CASSQTGLGEKLFF.

The DNA for the CDR3 is TGCAGCCCGATGGGGCAGGGGGCGGAAAAACTGTTTTTT. This encodes CSPMGQGAEKLFF. The chain carries TRBV20-1 and TRBJ1-4; TRBD1 matches at 8 bases. Germline V gene data show CDR1 as DFQATT and CDR2 as SNEGSKA (reference sequence). The CDR3 length is 13 residues.

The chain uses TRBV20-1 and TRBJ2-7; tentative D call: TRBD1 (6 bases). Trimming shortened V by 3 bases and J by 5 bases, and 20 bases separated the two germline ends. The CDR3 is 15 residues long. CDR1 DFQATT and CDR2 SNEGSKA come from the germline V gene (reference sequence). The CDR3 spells CSASARQVARHEQYF. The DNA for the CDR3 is TGCAGTGCTAGTGCAAGACAGGTCGCGAGACACGAGCAGTACTTC.

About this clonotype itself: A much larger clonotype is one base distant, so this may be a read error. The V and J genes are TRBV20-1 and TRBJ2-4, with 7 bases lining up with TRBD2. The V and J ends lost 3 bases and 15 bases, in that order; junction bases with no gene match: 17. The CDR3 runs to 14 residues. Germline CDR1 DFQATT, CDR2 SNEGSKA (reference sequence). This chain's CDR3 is CSARRGRASDERYF. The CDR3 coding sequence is TGCAGTGCTAGGCGCGGGAGAGCTTCGGACGAGCGGTACTTC.

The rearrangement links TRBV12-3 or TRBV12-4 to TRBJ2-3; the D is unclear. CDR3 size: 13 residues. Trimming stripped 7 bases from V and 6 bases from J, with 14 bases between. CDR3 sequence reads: CASNPHPADTQYF. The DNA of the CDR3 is TGTGCCAGCAACCCCCACCCGGCCGATACGCAGTATTTT.

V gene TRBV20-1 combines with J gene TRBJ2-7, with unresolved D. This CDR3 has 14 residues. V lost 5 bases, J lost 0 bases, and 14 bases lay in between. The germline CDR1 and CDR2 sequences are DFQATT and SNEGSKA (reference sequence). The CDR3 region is CSAGLKTSSYEQYF. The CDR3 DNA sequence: TGCAGTGCTGGGCTAAAAACAAGCTCCTACGAGCAGTACTTC.

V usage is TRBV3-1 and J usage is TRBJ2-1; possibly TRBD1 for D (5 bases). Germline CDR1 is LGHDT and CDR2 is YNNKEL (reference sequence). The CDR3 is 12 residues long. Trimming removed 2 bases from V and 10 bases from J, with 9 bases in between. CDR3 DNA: TGTGCCAGCAGCCAAACAGGCTACGAGCAGTTCTTC. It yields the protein CASSQTGYEQFF.

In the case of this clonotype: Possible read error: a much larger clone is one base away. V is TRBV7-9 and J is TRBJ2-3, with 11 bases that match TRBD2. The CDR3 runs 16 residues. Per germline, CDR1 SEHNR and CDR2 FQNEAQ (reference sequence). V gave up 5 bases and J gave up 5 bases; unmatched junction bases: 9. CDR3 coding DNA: TGTGCCAGCAGCCCCGATAGCGGGAGGGCAATAGATACGCAGTATTTT. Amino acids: CASSPDSGRAIDTQYF.

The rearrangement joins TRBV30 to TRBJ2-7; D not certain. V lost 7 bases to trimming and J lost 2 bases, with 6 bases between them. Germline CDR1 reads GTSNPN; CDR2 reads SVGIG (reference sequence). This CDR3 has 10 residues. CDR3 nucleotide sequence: TGTGCCTCCGGCGCCTACGAGCAGTACTTC. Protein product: CASGAYEQYF.

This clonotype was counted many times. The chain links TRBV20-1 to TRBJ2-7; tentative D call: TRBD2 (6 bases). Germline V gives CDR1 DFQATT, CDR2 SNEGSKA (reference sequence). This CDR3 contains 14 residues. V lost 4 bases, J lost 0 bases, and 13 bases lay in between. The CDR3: CSAISAGGSYEQYF. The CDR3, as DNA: TGCAGTGCTATCAGCGCCGGGGGCTCCTACGAGCAGTACTTC.

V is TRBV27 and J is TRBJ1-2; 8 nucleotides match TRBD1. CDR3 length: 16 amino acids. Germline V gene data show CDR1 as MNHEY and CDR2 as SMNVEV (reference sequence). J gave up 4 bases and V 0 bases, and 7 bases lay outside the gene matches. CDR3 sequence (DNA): TGTGCCAGCAGTTTATCGGCTAACAGGGGGGCCTATGGCTACACCTTC. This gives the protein CASSLSANRGAYGYTF.